The 16 T cell receptor beta chains below were found in one sample sequenced in a study of read filtering for tumor transcriptome and immune sequencing. The library was built from about 370 ng RNA with molecular barcoded adaptors for alpha/delta and beta/gamma chains. TCRdb used MiXCR to reprocess the reads, holding one entry per CDR3 protein. Here the sample spans roughly 56,000 distinct CDR3 sequences, roughly 19% being singletons. The specimen sequenced was a population of CD138-negative cells sorted from bone marrow. These receptors were obtained from a donor at least 40 years old with multiple myeloma.

This clonotype was observed at least ten times. This chain joins TRBV24-1 and TRBJ1-5; D not resolved. The CDR3 has 17 residues. Between the trimmed V and J ends, which lost 3 bases and 2 bases, there was a span of 16 bases. The germline gives CDR1 KGHDR, CDR2 SFDVKD. The CDR3 loop reads CATSDEFAGQGNQPQHF. The CDR3 region has the DNA TGTGCCACCAGTGATGAATTTGCTGGGCAGGGCAATCAGCCCCAGCATTTT.

In this sample, this clonotype turned up many times. V gene TRBV3-1 combines with J gene TRBJ2-7, with 9 nucleotides matching TRBD1. This CDR3 comprises 12 residues. J gave up 5 bases and V 11 bases, and 7 bases lay outside the gene matches. The germline V gene encodes CDR1 LGHDT and CDR2 YNNKEL (reference sequence). For the CDR3, the DNA is TGTGCCTCCGGGACAGGGTTTCACGAGCAGTACTTC. Translating it yields CASGTGFHEQYF.

This clonotype was detected many times. The chain has TRBV7-3 and TRBJ2-3, with TRBD2 identical over 9 bases. Losses at the gene ends were 5 bases for V and 4 bases for J; bases not matched to a gene: 7. Germline V gene data show CDR1 as SGHTA and CDR2 as FQGTGA. The CDR3 totals 15 residues. Here the CDR3 DNA reads TGTGCCAGCAGCGTCCTAGCGGGGAGCGCAGATACGCAGTATTTT. Its protein is CASSVLAGSADTQYF.

A note on this clonotype: A read error is possible here, since a much larger clone lies one base away. This chain uses TRBV20-1 with TRBJ1-1, with D hard to call. The CDR3 is made up of 12 amino acids. Trimming removed 2 bases from V and 1 base from J, with 5 bases in between. Germline CDR1 reads DFQATT; CDR2 reads SNEGSKA (reference sequence). The CDR3 protein is CSARLGNTEAFF. DNA for the CDR3: TGCAGTGCTAGACTGGGGAACACTGAAGCTTTCTTT.

As to this clonotype: This may come from a read error, since a much larger clone is one base off. The V and J genes are TRBV5-1 and TRBJ2-5; D is possibly TRBD2 (6 bases). Per the germline V gene, CDR1 is SGHRS and CDR2 is YFSETQ. The CDR3 sequence is 14 residues long. V lost 10 bases, J lost 1 base, and 17 bases lay in between. The CDR3 protein is CAASEGYLQETQYF. The CDR3, as DNA: TGCGCCGCCTCGGAGGGTTACCTCCAAGAGACCCAGTACTTC.

This clonotype was observed at least ten times. This sequence joins TRBV27 and TRBJ1-1; D uncertain. The germline gives CDR1 MNHEY, CDR2 SMNVEV (reference sequence). The CDR3 has 13 residues. Trimming pared 8 bases from V and 1 base from J, leaving 11 bases between. The CDR3 region has the DNA TGTGCCAGCGGCCTGACCCAGAACACTGAAGCTTTCTTT. Translation gives CASGLTQNTEAFF.

The sample holds many counts of this clonotype. The chain links TRBV24-1 to TRBJ2-7; the D is unclear. The V end was cut by 0 bases, the J end by 2 bases, with 7 bases between. In germline, CDR1 is KGHDR, CDR2 SFDVKD. This CDR3 comprises 14 residues. Here the CDR3 DNA reads TGTGCCACCAGTGATTTGGGCAGACCCTACGAGCAGTACTTC. Its protein is CATSDLGRPYEQYF.

This clonotype has ten or more counts. This chain uses TRBV7-2 with TRBJ2-7; D is perhaps TRBD2 (6 bases). This CDR3 has 13 residues. The germline V gene has CDR1 SGHTA and CDR2 FQGNSA. V was shortened by 7 bases and J by 3 bases, with 13 bases between the two germline ends. CDR3 bases: TGTGCCAGCACCGGGACTTCCCTCTACGAGCAGTACTTC. This translates into CASTGTSLYEQYF.

The sample holds many counts of this clonotype. The chain carries TRBV2 and TRBJ1-1; tentative D call: TRBD1 (5 bases). V was clipped by 8 bases and J by 3 bases, with 13 bases between them. Germline V gene data show CDR1 as SNHLY and CDR2 as FYNNEI. The CDR3 length is 13 residues. The CDR3 protein is CASHKQEDTEAFF. CDR3 in DNA: TGTGCCAGCCACAAACAGGAAGACACTGAAGCTTTCTTT.

This clonotype has a count of ten or more. The J gene is TRBJ2-7, the V gene TRBV4-1; no clear D gene. The CDR3 runs 16 residues. V was cut by 1 base and J by 5 bases, with 18 bases left in between. Germline-derived CDR1 and CDR2 are MGHRA and YSYEKL. This CDR3 is CASSQVRLPAPNEQYF. CDR3 DNA sequence: TGCGCCAGCAGCCAAGTTAGGCTGCCGGCCCCCAACGAGCAGTACTTC.

In regard to this clonotype: With a far larger clone one base away, a read error is the likely cause. The J gene is TRBJ2-1, the V gene TRBV7-4, with a weak D call TRBD1 (5 bases). V lost 4 bases and J 15 bases, leaving 19 bases between the germline ends. Germline V gives CDR1 SGHVT, CDR2 SQSDAQ. CDR3 size: 13 residues. CDR3 in amino acids: CASSSGWFCGPFF. The CDR3 bases are TGTGCCAGCAGCTCAGGGTGGTTCTGTGGGCCGTTCTTC.

This clonotype was counted only a few times. The V and J genes are TRBV5-1 and TRBJ2-3; 7 nucleotides match TRBD2. Trimming at V came to 1 base and at J to 4 bases, leaving 6 bases not matched to a gene. The CDR3 contains 15 residues. Germline V gene lookup returns CDR1 SGHRS and CDR2 YFSETQ. For the CDR3, the DNA is TGCGCCAGCAGCTTGAGGGCGGGAGCTGCAGATACGCAGTATTTT. Its translation: CASSLRAGAADTQYF.

V and J are TRBV5-4 and TRBJ2-5, with 7 bases fitting TRBD1. This CDR3 region has 14 residues. Germline trimming cut 4 bases from V and 2 bases from J; bases unmatched to any gene: 5. Germline values: CDR1 SGHNT, CDR2 YYREEE (reference sequence). CDR3 protein: CASSPGTAQETQYF. CDR3 DNA sequence: TGTGCCAGCAGCCCAGGGACAGCTCAAGAGACCCAGTACTTC.

Ten or more counts support this clonotype. The chain joins TRBV20-1 to TRBJ2-1; a possible D gene is TRBD2 (6 bases). V gave up 0 bases and J gave up 7 bases, with 10 bases separating them. CDR1 and CDR2 from the germline V gene are DFQATT and SNEGSKA (reference sequence). The CDR3 sequence is 13 residues long. CDR3 coding DNA: TGCAGTGCTAGAGACGGAGGGAAGAATGAGCAGTTCTTC. This sequence encodes CSARDGGKNEQFF.

This clonotype was recorded many times. The V and J genes are TRBV9 and TRBJ2-2; no reliable D call. CDR3 length equals 12 residues. V shed 0 bases and J shed 7 bases, with 4 bases lying between them. Germline V CDR1 and CDR2: SGDLS, YYNGEE. As DNA, the CDR3 is TGTGCCAGCAGCGTAGAGGGCGGGGAGCTGTTTTTT. This sequence encodes CASSVEGGELFF.

Only one count was recorded for this clonotype. One base away lies a much larger clone, so this may be a sequencing read error. The chain links TRBV20-1 to TRBJ2-1, with 8 bases aligning to TRBD1. The CDR3 runs to 16 residues. The trim removed 0 bases at V and 9 bases at J, leaving 13 bases unmatched. Per the germline V gene, CDR1 is DFQATT and CDR2 is SNEGSKA (reference sequence). The CDR3 region has the DNA TGCAGTGCTAGAGAGTACCGCCGGCAGGGGGCCGGTGAGCAGTTCTTC. Protein sequence: CSAREYRRQGAGEQFF.